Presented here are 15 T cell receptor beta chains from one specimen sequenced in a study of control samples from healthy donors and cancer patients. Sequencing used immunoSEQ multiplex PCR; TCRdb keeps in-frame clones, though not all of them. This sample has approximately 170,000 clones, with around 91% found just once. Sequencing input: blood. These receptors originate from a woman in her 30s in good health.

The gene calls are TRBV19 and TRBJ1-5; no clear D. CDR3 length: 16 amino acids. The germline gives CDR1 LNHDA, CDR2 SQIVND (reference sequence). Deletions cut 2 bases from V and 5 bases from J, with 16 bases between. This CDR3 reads CASSIFPVRTYQPQHF. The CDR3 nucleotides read TGTGCCAGTAGTATATTCCCAGTTAGGACCTATCAGCCCCAGCATTTT.

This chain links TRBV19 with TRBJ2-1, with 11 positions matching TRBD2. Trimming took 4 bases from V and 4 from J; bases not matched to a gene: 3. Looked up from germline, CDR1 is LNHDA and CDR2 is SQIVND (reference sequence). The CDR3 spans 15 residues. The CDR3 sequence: CASSTGTSGYNEQFF. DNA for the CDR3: TGTGCCAGTAGTACCGGGACTAGCGGATACAATGAGCAGTTCTTC.

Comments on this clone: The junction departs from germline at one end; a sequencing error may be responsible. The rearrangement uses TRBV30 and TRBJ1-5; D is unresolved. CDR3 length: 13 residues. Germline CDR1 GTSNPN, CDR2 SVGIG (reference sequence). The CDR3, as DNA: TGTACCTGGAGTCCAGATAGCAATCAGCCCCAGCATTTT. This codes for CTWSPDSNQPQHF. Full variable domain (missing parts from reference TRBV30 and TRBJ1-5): SQTIHQWPATLVQPVGSPLSLECTVEGTSNPNLYWYRQAAGRGLQLLFYSVGIGQISSEVPQNLSASRPQDRQFILSSKKLLLSDSGFYLCTWSPDSNQPQHFGDGTRLSIL.

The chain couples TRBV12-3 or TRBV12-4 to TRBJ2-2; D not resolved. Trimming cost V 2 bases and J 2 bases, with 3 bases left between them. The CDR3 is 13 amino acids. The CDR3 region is CASSLLNTGELFF. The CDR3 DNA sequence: TGTGCCAGCAGTTTACTTAACACCGGGGAGCTGTTTTTT.

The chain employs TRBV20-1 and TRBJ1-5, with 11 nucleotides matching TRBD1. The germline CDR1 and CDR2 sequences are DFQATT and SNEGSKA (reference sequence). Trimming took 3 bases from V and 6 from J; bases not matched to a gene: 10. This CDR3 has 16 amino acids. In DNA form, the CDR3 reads TGCAGTGCTAGTCGCGGACAGGGGGCCCCAGTTCAGCCCCAGCATTTT. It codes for CSASRGQGAPVQPQHF.

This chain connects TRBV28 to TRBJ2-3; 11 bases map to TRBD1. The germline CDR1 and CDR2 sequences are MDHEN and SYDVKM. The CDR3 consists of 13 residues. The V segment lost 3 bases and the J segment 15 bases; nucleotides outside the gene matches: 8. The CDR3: CASSFPDGTGGYF. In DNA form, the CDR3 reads TGTGCCAGCAGTTTCCCGGACGGGACAGGGGGATATTTT.

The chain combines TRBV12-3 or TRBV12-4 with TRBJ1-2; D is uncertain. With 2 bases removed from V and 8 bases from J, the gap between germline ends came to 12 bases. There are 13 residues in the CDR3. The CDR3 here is CASSLKEGNGYTF. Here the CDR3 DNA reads TGTGCCAGCAGTTTAAAGGAGGGCAACGGCTACACCTTC.

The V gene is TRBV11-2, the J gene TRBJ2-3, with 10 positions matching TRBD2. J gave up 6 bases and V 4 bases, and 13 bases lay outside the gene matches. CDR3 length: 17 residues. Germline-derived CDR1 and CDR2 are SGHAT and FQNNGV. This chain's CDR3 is CASSSPTSGPPSDTQYF. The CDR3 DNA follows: TGTGCCAGCAGCTCCCCGACTAGCGGGCCTCCCTCCGATACGCAGTATTTT. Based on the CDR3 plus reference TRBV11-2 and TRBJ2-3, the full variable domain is EAGVAQSPRYKIIEKRQSVAFWCNPISGHATLYWYQQILGQGPKLLIQFQNNGVVDDSQLPKDRFSAERLKGVDSTLKIQPAKLEDSAVYLCASSSPTSGPPSDTQYFGPGTRLTVL.

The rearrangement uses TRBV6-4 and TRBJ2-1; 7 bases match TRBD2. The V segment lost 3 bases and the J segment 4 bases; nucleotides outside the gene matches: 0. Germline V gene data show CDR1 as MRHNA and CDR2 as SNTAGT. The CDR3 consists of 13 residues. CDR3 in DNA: TGTGCCAGCAGTGAGCGGGAGTACAATGAGCAGTTCTTC. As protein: CASSEREYNEQFF.

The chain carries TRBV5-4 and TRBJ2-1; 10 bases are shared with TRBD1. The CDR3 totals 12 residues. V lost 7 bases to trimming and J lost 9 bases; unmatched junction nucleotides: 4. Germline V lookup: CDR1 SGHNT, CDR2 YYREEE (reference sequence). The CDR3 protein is CASRDRGGEQFF. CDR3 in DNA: TGTGCCAGCCGGGACAGGGGCGGTGAGCAGTTCTTC.

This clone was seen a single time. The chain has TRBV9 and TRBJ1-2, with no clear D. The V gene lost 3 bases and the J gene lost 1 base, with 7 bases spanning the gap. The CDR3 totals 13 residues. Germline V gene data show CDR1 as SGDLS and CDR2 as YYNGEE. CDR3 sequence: CASSARGNYGYTF. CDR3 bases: TGTGCCAGCAGCGCCCGGGGTAACTATGGCTACACCTTC.

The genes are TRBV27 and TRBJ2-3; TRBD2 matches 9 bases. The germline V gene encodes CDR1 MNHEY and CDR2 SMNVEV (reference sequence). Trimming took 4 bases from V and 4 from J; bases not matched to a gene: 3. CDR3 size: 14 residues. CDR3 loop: CASSSLAGSDTQYF. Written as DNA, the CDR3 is TGTGCCAGCAGTTCCCTAGCGGGGTCAGATACGCAGTATTTT.

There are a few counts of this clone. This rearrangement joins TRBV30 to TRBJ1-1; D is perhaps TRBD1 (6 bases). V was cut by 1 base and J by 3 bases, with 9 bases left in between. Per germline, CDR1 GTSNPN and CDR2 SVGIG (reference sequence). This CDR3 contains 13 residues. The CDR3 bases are TGTGCCTGGAGTGGGCAGGGGTACACTGAAGCTTTCTTT. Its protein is CAWSGQGYTEAFF. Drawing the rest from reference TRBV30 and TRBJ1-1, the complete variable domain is SQTIHQWPATLVQPVGSPLSLECTVEGTSNPNLYWYRQAAGRGLQLLFYSVGIGQISSEVPQNLSASRPQDRQFILSSKKLLLSDSGFYLCAWSGQGYTEAFFGQGTRLTVV.

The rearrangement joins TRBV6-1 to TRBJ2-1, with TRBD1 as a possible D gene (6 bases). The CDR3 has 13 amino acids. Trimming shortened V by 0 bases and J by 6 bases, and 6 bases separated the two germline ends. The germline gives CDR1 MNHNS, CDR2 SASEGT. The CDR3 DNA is TGTGCCAGCAGTGAAGCAGGGGGCAATGAGCAGTTCTTC. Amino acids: CASSEAGGNEQFF.

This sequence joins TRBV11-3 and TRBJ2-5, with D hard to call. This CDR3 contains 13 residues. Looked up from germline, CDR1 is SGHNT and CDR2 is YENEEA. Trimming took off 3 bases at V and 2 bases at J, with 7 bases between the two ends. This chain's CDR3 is CASSLGSQETQYF. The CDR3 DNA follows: TGTGCCAGCAGCTTGGGCAGTCAAGAGACCCAGTACTTC.